The present TCR beta chain was sequenced within a study of T cells after yellow fever vaccination (dated by TCRdb to about 2019). Regarding the research as a whole: The SMART-Seq v4 Ultra Low Input RNA kit was used to prepare libraries from fractions with low cell numbers. Bulk TCR alpha and beta repertoires were sequenced longitudinally to track T-cell clones before and after primary and booster YFV17D yellow fever vaccination. Two healthy male donors, one aged 18 to 29 and one aged 30 to 40 years, made up the cohort. Blood samples were taken at several timepoints before and after primary and secondary immunization, and bulk PBMC replicates and cell subsets were isolated.

This clonotype was counted at least ten times. Its antigen target is currently unknown. There are no base qualities to consult, and no much larger clone falls within one base. The CDR3 goes from the cysteine to the phenylalanine over 18 residues. Left in the record is the CDR3 DNA by itself, 54 bases read in frame from the first base. The germline V gene (reference sequence) yields LNHDA for CDR1 and SQIVND for CDR2. The germline ends are 15 bases apart after V is trimmed by 1 base and J by 2 bases. This sample's treatment or condition label indicates: live attenuated yellow fever vaccine strain. PBMCs were isolated from peripheral blood using a standard Ficoll-Paque protocol. Dynabeads CD4 and CD8 positive selection kits were used to isolate CD4 and CD8 T-cell fractions. TriZol was used to extract RNA from bulk PBMCs, from CD4 and CD8 fractions, and from dextramer-positive and dextramer-negative fractions.

TCR cDNA was synthesized by 5'RACE template switching, through which a universal primer site and unique molecular identifiers were introduced. cDNA synthesis was primed from both the TCR alpha and TCR beta constant segments. Two PCR steps were used to amplify libraries, with sample barcodes and sequencing adapters being added in the second step. Sequencing of libraries was performed on Illumina HiSeq 2500 (2x100 bp) or NovaSeq (2x150 bp). The authors' pipeline ran thus. Reads were demultiplexed and collapsed into UMI consensus sequences with MIGEC, and V(D)J alignment was performed with MiXCR. Vaccine-responding clonotypes were defined with edgeR using replicate PBMC samples, requiring FDR below 0.01 and a log2 fold change above 5 up to day 15. Bulk clonotypes were assigned CD4 or CD8 identity according to which sequenced CD4 or CD8 repertoire held them at higher abundance. TCRdb reprocessed the public reads (quality trimming at Q25 with fastp, clone calling with MiXCR) and kept in-frame beta chains. Entries that share a CDR3 protein sequence are merged under the most common genes and DNA. It is TCRdb's table, rather than the study itself, that gives the V and J calls and clone size. The sample has 100,000 to 150,000 distinct CDR3 sequences on record, about 7% of them singletons. The top ten constitute around 2.5% of the sample.

Overall study results and their limits: Because the study included only a couple of donors, the extent to which the findings can be generalized is limited. FACS-sorted repertoires could contain abundant contaminating clonotypes from the bulk population, so computational filtering was required. A small share of clonotypes was detected in both CD4 and CD8 compartments, with the overlap likely arising from convergent recombination. The secondary T-cell response was found to be weaker but faster than the primary response, with a peak reached on day 5 rather than on day 15. Most clones expanded after primary vaccination (almost 97% of CD4 and around 89% of CD8) were re-detected after the booster, suggesting that broad memory maintenance occurred.

Sequencing used CD4+ T cells sorted from PBMCs, obtained less than 11 days after the first yellow fever vaccination. The sequence was collected from a young man who received the YFV17D yellow fever vaccine. The receptor chain draws on TRBV19 and TRBJ2-6; the D gene could be TRBD1 or TRBD2, each one agreeing over 5 bases. The CDR3: CASSIGQGPSAGANVLTF. The bases are TGTGCCAGTAGTATAGGGCAGGGACCCTCAGCTGGGGCCAACGTCCTGACTTTC.